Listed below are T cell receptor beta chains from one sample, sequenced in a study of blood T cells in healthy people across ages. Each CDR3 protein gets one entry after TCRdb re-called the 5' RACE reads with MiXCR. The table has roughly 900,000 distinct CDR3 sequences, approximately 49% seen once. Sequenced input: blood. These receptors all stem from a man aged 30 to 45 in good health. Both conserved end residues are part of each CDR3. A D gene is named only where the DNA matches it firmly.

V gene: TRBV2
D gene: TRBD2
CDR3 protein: CASRRLAGAHPKNIQYF

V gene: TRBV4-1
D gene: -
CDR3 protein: CASSQAPEGYEQFF

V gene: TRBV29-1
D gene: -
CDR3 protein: CSVAPRGVLETQYF

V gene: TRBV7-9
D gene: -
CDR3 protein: CASSIAGPSSNQPQHF

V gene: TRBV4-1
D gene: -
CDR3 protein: CASSQDGGAGRGDTQYF

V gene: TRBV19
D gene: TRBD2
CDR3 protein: CASSSAGGTYEQYF

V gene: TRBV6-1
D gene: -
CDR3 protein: CASSEVVGGADKGDEQYF

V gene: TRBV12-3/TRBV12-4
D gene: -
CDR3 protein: CASSLGGAFF

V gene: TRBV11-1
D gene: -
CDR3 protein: CASSLVSGAKGLDTQYF

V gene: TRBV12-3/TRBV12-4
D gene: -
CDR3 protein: CASSLNTGSLGELFF

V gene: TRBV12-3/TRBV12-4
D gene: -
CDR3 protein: CASSSNNVKKEKLFF

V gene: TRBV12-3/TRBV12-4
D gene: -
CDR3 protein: CASSPGGTPDTQYF

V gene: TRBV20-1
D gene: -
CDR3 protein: CSAKGGNTIYF

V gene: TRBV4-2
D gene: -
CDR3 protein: CASSQQGLSYEQYF

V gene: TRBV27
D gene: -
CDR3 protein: CASSLSKWETQYF

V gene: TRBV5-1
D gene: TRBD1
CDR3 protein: CASSSTGEEQYF

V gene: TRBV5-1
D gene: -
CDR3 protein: CASSLGVGRYDEQFF

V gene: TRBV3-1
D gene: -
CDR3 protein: CASTTGTEGATNEKLFF

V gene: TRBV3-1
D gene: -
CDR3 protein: CASSRFQETQYF

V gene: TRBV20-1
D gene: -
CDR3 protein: CSARLRLGRVFEPQHF